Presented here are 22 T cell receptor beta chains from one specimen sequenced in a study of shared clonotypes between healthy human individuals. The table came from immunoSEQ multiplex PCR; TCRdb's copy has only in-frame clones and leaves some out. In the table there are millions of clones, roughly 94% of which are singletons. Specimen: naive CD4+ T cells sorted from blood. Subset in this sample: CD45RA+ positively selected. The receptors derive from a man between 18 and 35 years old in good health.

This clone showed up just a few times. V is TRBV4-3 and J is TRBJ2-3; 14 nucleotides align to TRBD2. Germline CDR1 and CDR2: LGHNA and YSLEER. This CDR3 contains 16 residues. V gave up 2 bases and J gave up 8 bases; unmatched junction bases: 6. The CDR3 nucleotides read TGCGCCAGCAGCCAATCAGGGACTAGCGGGAGCGGTACGCAGTATTTT. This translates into CASSQSGTSGSGTQYF.

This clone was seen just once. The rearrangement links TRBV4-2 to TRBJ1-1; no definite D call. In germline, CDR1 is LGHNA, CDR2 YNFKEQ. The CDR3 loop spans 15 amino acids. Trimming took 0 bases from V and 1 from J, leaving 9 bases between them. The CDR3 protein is CASSQEASGNTEAFF. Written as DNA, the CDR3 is TGTGCCAGCAGCCAAGAGGCCAGCGGGAACACTGAAGCTTTCTTT.

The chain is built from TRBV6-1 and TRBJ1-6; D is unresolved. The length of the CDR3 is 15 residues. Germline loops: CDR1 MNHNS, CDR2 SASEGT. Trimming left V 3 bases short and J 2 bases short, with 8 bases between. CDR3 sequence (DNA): TGTGCCAGCAGTGACCGCATGACCTATAATTCACCCCTCCACTTT. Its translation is CASSDRMTYNSPLHF.

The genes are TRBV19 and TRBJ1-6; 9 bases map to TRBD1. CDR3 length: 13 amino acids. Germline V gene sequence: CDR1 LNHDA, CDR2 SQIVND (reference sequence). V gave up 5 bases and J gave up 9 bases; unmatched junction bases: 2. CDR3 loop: CASSVQGASPLHF. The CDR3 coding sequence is TGTGCCAGTAGTGTACAGGGGGCTTCACCCCTCCACTTT.

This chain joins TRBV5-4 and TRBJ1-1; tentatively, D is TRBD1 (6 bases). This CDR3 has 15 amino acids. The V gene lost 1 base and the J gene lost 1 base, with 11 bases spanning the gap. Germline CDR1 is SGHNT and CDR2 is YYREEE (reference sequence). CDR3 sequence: CASSLSLGANTEAFF. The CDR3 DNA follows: TGTGCCAGCAGCTTGTCTCTGGGGGCGAACACTGAAGCTTTCTTT.

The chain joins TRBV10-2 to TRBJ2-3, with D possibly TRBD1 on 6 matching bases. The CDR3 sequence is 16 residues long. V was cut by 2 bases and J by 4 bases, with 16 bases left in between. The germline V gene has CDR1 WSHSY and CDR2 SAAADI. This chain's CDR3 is CASSERRTAAPDTQYF. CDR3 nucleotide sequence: TGCGCCAGCAGTGAGCGACGGACAGCGGCTCCAGATACGCAGTATTTT.

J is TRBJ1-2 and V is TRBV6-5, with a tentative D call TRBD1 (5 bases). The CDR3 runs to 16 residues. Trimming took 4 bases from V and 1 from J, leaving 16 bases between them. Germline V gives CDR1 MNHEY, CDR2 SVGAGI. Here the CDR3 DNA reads TGTGCCAGCAGTTCCCCGGACCGGGACGGTAACTATGGCTACACCTTC. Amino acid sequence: CASSSPDRDGNYGYTF.

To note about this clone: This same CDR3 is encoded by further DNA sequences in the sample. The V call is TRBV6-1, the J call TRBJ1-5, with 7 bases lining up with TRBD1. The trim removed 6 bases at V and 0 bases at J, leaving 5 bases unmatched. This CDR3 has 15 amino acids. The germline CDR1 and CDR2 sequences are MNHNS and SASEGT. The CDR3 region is CASSPGTVSNQPQHF. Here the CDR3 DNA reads TGTGCCAGCAGCCCCGGGACAGTTAGCAATCAGCCCCAGCATTTT.

The CDR3 DNA reads TGTGCCAGCAGCTTGGGAGGGAAAGAGTCCCGGGAAAGGTCTGGCTACACCTTC. It encodes CASSLGGKESRERSGYTF. This chain joins TRBV5-6 and TRBJ1-2, with no clear D. This CDR3 is built from 18 residues. Trimming shortened V by 0 bases and J by 7 bases, and 25 bases separated the two germline ends. Germline lookup yields CDR1 SGHDT and CDR2 YYEEEE.

The CDR3 nucleotides read TGCGCCAGCAGCCAAGATCGACAGGCGAATAATTCACCCCTCCACTTT. The encoded protein is CASSQDRQANNSPLHF. The chain recombines TRBV4-1 with TRBJ1-6, with a possible D match to TRBD1 (6 bases). CDR3 length: 16 amino acids. The V end was cut by 0 bases, the J end by 5 bases, with 11 bases between. Germline V gene data show CDR1 as MGHRA and CDR2 as YSYEKL.

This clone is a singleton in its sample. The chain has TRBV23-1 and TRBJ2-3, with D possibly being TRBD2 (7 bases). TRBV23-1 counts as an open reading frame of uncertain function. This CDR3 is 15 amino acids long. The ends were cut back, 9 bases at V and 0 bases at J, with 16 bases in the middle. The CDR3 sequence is CAREQGLTSTDTQYF. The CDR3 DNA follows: TGCGCCAGGGAACAGGGACTAACTAGCACAGATACGCAGTATTTT.

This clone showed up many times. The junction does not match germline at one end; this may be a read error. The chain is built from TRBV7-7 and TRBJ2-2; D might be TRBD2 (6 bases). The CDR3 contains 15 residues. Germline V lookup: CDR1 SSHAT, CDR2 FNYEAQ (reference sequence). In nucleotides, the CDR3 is TGTGCTAGCAGCCCGCGACTAGTGAGCACCGGGGAGCTGTTTTTT. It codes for CASSPRLVSTGELFF.

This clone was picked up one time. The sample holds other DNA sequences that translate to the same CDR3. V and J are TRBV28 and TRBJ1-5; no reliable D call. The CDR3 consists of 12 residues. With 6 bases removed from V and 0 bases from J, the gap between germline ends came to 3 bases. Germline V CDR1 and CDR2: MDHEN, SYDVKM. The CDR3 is CASSRSNQPQHF. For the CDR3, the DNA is TGTGCCAGCAGCCGTAGCAATCAGCCCCAGCATTTT.

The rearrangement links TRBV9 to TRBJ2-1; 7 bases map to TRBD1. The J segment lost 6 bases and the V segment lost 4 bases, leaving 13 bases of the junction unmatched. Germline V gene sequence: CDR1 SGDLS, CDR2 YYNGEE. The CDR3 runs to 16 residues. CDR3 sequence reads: CASSNRQGVLGNEQFF. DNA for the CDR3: TGTGCCAGCAGCAACCGACAGGGTGTATTGGGCAATGAGCAGTTCTTC.

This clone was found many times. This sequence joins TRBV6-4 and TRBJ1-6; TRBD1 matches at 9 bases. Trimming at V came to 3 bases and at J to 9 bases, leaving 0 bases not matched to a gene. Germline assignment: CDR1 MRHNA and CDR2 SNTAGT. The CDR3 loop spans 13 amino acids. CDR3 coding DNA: TGTGCCAGCAGTGAACAGGGGGCTTCACCCCTCCACTTT. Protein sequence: CASSEQGASPLHF.

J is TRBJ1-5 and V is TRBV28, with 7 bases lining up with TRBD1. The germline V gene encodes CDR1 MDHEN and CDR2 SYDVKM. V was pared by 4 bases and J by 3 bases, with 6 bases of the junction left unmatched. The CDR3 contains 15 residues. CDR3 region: CASSSGTVDNQPQHF. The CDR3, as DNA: TGTGCCAGCAGTTCCGGGACAGTAGACAATCAGCCCCAGCATTTT. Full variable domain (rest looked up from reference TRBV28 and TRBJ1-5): DVKVTQSSRYLVKRTGEKVFLECVQDMDHENMFWYRQDPGLGLRLIYFSYDVKMKEKGDIPEGYSVSREKKERFSLILESASTNQTSMYLCASSSGTVDNQPQHFGDGTRLSIL.

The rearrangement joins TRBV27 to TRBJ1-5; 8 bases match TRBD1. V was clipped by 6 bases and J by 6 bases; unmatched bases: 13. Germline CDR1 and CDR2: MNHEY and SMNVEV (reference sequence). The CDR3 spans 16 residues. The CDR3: CASRISQQGGSQPQHF. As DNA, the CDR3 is TGTGCCAGCAGGATCTCACAACAGGGGGGGAGTCAGCCCCAGCATTTT.

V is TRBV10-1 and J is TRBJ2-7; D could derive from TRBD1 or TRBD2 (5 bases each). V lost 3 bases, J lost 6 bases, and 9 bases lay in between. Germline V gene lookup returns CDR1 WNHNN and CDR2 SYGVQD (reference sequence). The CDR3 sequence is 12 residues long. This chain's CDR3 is CASSEQRGEQYF. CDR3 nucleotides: TGCGCCAGCAGTGAACAGAGGGGCGAGCAGTACTTC.

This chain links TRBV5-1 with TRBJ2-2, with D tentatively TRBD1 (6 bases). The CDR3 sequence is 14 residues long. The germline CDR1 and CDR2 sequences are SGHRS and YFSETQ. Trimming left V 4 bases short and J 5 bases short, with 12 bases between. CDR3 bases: TGCGCCAGCAGCCCACCTACAGGGACCGGGGAGCTGTTTTTT. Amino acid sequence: CASSPPTGTGELFF. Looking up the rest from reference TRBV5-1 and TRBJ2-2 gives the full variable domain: KAGVTQTPRYLIKTRGQQVTLSCSPISGHRSVSWYQQTPGQGLQFLFEYFSETQRNKGNFPGRFSGRQFSNSRSEMNVSTLELGDSALYLCASSPPTGTGELFFGEGSRLTVL.

CDR3 nucleotides: TGTGCCTGGAGTGCCAATTCACCCACAGATACGCAGTATTTT. The encoded protein is CAWSANSPTDTQYF. The rearrangement joins TRBV30 to TRBJ2-3; D gene unclear. The germline gives CDR1 GTSNPN, CDR2 SVGIG (reference sequence). This CDR3 is built from 14 residues. Trimming stripped 1 base from V and 2 bases from J, with 10 bases between. The full variable domain, with the rest looked up from reference TRBV30 and TRBJ2-3, is SQTIHQWPATLVQPVGSPLSLECTVEGTSNPNLYWYRQAAGRGLQLLFYSVGIGQISSEVPQNLSASRPQDRQFILSSKKLLLSDSGFYLCAWSANSPTDTQYFGPGTRLTVL.

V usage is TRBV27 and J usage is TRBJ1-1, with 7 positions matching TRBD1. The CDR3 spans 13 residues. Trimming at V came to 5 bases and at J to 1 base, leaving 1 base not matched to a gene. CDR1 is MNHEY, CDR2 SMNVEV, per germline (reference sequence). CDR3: CASSPGGNTEAFF. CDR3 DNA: TGTGCCAGCAGTCCAGGGGGGAACACTGAAGCTTTCTTT.

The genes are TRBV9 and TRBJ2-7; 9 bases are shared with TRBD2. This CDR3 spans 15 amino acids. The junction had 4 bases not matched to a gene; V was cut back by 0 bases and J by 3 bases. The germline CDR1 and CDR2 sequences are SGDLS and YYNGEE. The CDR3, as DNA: TGTGCCAGCAGCGTAGATCCTAGCGGGAACTACGAGCAGTACTTC. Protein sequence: CASSVDPSGNYEQYF.